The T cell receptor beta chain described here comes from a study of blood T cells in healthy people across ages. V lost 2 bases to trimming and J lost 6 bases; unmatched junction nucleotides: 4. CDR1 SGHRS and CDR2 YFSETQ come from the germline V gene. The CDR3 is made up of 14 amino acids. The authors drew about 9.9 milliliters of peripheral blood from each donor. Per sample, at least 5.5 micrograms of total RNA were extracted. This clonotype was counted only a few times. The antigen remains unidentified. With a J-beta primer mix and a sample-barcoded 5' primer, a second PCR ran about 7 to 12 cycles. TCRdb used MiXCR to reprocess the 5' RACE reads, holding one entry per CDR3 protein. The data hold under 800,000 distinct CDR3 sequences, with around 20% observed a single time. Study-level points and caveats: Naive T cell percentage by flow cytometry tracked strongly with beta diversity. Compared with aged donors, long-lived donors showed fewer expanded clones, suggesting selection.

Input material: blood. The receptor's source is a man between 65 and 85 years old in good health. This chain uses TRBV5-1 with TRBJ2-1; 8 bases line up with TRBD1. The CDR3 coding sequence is TGCGCCAGCAGCTTTAGGGACAGGACCAATGAGCAGTTCTTC. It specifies CASSFRDRTNEQFF.